This T cell receptor (beta chain) was profiled in a study of cytomegalovirus exposure and HLA in healthy donors (dated by TCRdb to the late 2010s). For the wider study: According to a later analysis, the approximately 130 validation repertoires were produced on the same platform as the 680 or so repertoires of the first cohort. The study was designed to test whether signatures of past pathogen exposure could be identified by cataloging public T cell receptors. A separate validation cohort of 100 to 150 different subjects was used in addition to the approximately 610-subject first cohort. The study combined high-throughput TCR immunosequencing, statistical association of individual TCRs with disease status, and machine learning to predict cytomegalovirus infection status.

Donors formed part of the validation cohort, which comprised over a hundred subjects and was distinct from the first cohort of under 750 subjects. V was cut back by 0 bases and J by 6 bases, leaving a gap of 9 bases between them. From the cysteine through the phenylalanine, the CDR3 covers 14 amino acids. The entry retains the CDR3 DNA only, 42 bases that are in frame from base 1. Sequences SGHAT (CDR1) and FQNNGV (CDR2) are obtained from the germline V gene. To prepare the library, the immunoSEQ multiplex PCR assay was applied. Per the authors' processing: A statistical classification framework was developed to diagnose cytomegalovirus status using the catalog of TCR beta chain sequences. TCRdb carries this immuneACCESS record with in-frame sequences only. Its versions omit some clonotypes, under half of them owing to an unresolved V gene in the studies checked, with the rest unexplained. For V, J and clone size, that table is used; D and trimming come from the DNA. Counted in this sample were tens of thousands of clones; roughly 90% of them appeared once. Roughly 3.8% of the sample is held by the ten biggest clonotypes.

With respect to this clone: Its antigen is still unknown. No much larger clone exists at a distance of one base, and base qualities are not known.

General findings and caveats noted by the study authors: The authors suggested that the approach could potentially be generalized to other disease states and immunological phenotypes. The study gave a list of about 170 TCR beta chains associated with cytomegalovirus. In both the original and validation cohorts, the classifier was reported to diagnose cytomegalovirus status with high specificity and sensitivity. The validation cohort had no HLA typing available for a later analysis, so co-occurrence within that cohort was assessed over all 110 or so repertoires. In a later analysis, TCRs clustered in the first cohort were found to also tend to co-occur in the 110 or so validation repertoires, with 94% of cluster scores above 0. In vitro tests confirmed that three of the cytomegalovirus-associated TCR beta chains recognize cytomegalovirus antigens. Most TCR sequences were seen in very few donors, while some public TCRs were found in many individuals.

This TCR derives from a woman aged 18-29 years in good health and CMV-seropositive. The V and J segments used are TRBV11-2 and TRBJ2-1; the D gene is perhaps TRBD2, on 6 matching bases. Sequencing was done on a sample of PBMCs. This receptor has the CDR3 CASSLDWTINEQFF. The nucleotide sequence is given as TGTGCCAGCAGCTTAGATTGGACTATCAATGAGCAGTTCTTC.